Below are 32 T cell receptor beta chains sequenced from a single sample in a study of OX40 agonist ivuxolimab in advanced cancers. The repertoire was sequenced with immunoSEQ multiplex PCR; TCRdb's copy has only in-frame clones and lacks some. Among some 75,000 clones listed, less than 90% were seen once. The sequenced sample was CD4+ or CD8+ T cells sorted from blood, obtained in a trial of the OX40 agonist ivuxolimab. The receptor set was obtained from an adult with an advanced solid tumor such as melanoma, head and neck, liver or kidney cancer.

The chain combines TRBV19 with TRBJ2-3; 10 bases align to TRBD2. Germline V gene sequence: CDR1 LNHDA, CDR2 SQIVND (reference sequence). The CDR3 consists of 18 residues. Trimming cost V 5 bases and J 2 bases; bases outside gene matches: 13. CDR3 residues: CASSLQSGGAVSTDTQYF. The DNA for the CDR3 is TGTGCCAGTAGTCTTCAAAGCGGGGGGGCCGTCTCCACAGATACGCAGTATTTT.

The V gene is TRBV14, the J gene TRBJ2-5; no firm D call. The CDR3 is 14 amino acids. Germline V gene lookup returns CDR1 SGHDN and CDR2 FVKESK. V lost 4 bases and J 4 bases, leaving 13 bases between the germline ends. The CDR3 DNA is TGTGCCAGCAGCCCACTTTCCGTCCCAGAGACCCAGTACTTC. Amino acids: CASSPLSVPETQYF.

The CDR3 DNA reads as TGCGCCAGCAGCTTGGGACTGGGCCAAGAGACCCAGTACTTC. It encodes CASSLGLGQETQYF. The gene calls are TRBV5-1 and TRBJ2-5; no reliable D call. The CDR3 contains 14 residues. Trimming stripped 0 bases from V and 1 base from J, with 7 bases between. Germline loops: CDR1 SGHRS, CDR2 YFSETQ.

The V gene is TRBV19, the J gene TRBJ2-2; unclear D gene. This CDR3 is built from 14 residues. V was clipped by 7 bases and J by 0 bases, with 9 bases between them. Germline lookup yields CDR1 LNHDA and CDR2 SQIVND (reference sequence). The CDR3 is CASIRTANTGELFF. DNA for the CDR3: TGTGCCAGTATTAGGACGGCGAACACCGGGGAGCTGTTTTTT.

The chain couples TRBV2 to TRBJ2-1, with 12 bases fitting TRBD2. The CDR3 is 14 amino acids. From germline, CDR1 is SNHLY and CDR2 FYNNEI. Germline trimming cut 7 bases from V and 8 bases from J; bases unmatched to any gene: 6. CDR3 loop: CASIETSGSDEQFF. CDR3 coding DNA: TGTGCCAGCATAGAGACTAGCGGGAGCGATGAGCAGTTCTTC.

The V call is TRBV7-3, the J call TRBJ2-3; 8 bases are a match to TRBD2. The V gene end was trimmed by 5 bases and the J gene end by 4 bases; junction bases not matched to a gene: 5. This CDR3 has 14 residues. Germline lookup yields CDR1 SGHTA and CDR2 FQGTGA. In nucleotides, the CDR3 is TGTGCCAGCAGCATAGGGACTAGATCAGATACGCAGTATTTT. Translating it yields CASSIGTRSDTQYF.

In the case of this clone: The junction does not match germline at one end; this may be a read error. The genes are TRBV11-1 and TRBJ2-1, with D possibly TRBD2 on 6 matching bases. The CDR3 runs 14 residues. Germline lookup yields CDR1 SGHAT and CDR2 FQDESV (reference sequence). The CDR3, as DNA: TGTGCCAGCATTGGCGGGGACTCCGACAATGAGCAGTTCTTC. Amino acid sequence: CASIGGDSDNEQFF.

The rearrangement joins TRBV18 to TRBJ2-1, with 12 bases matching TRBD2. The CDR3 runs to 18 residues. Germline CDR1 reads KGHSH; CDR2 reads LQKENI. The V and J ends lost 4 bases and 1 base, in that order; junction bases with no gene match: 8. DNA for the CDR3: TGTGCCAGCTCACTCTGGACTAGCGGGATGATATCCTACAATGAGCAGTTCTTC. As protein: CASSLWTSGMISYNEQFF.

This chain links TRBV6-5 with TRBJ2-2; D not certain. Looked up from germline, CDR1 is MNHEY and CDR2 is SVGAGI. The CDR3 runs 12 residues. Between the trimmed V and J ends, which lost 6 bases and 4 bases, there was a span of 6 bases. The DNA of the CDR3 is TGTGCCAGCAGGTCCCCCACCGGGGAGCTGTTTTTT. Protein: CASRSPTGELFF.

The chain has TRBV18 and TRBJ2-1; 10 nucleotides match TRBD2. The V segment lost 0 bases and the J segment 6 bases; nucleotides outside the gene matches: 5. CDR1 and CDR2 from the germline V gene are KGHSH and LQKENI. The CDR3 has 16 residues. CDR3 sequence reads: CASSPPQREGLNEQFF. The CDR3 nucleotides read TGTGCCAGCTCACCACCGCAGCGGGAGGGTCTCAATGAGCAGTTCTTC.

The chain carries TRBV2 and TRBJ2-7; D call uncertain. V lost 2 bases and J lost 7, with 9 bases in between. Germline loops: CDR1 SNHLY, CDR2 FYNNEI. The CDR3 totals 12 residues. The CDR3 sequence is CASSERAKEQYF. The DNA of the CDR3 is TGTGCCAGCAGTGAAAGGGCGAAGGAGCAGTACTTC.

The chain links TRBV7-2 to TRBJ2-3, with no clear D. Germline V CDR1 and CDR2: SGHTA, FQGNSA. Trimming shortened V by 3 bases and J by 3 bases, and 10 bases separated the two germline ends. This CDR3 contains 14 residues. In DNA form, the CDR3 reads TGTGCCAGCAGCTTGAGCCACGTTACAGATACGCAGTATTTT. The encoded protein is CASSLSHVTDTQYF. The variable domain in full, with the rest retrieved from reference TRBV7-2 and TRBJ2-3, is GAGVSQSPSNKVTEKGKDVELRCDPISGHTALYWYRQSLGQGLEFLIYFQGNSAPDKSGLPSDRFSAERTGGSVSTLTIQRTQQEDSAVYLCASSLSHVTDTQYFGPGTRLTVL.

This chain links TRBV18 with TRBJ2-2, with 7 positions matching TRBD2. The CDR3 has 17 residues. From germline, CDR1 is KGHSH and CDR2 LQKENI. With V trimmed by 0 bases and J by 5 bases, 9 bases remained unmatched. Here the CDR3 reads CASSPPGGSPGTGELFF. The DNA for the CDR3 is TGTGCCAGCTCACCACCGGGCGGGAGCCCCGGAACCGGGGAGCTGTTTTTT.

The rearrangement links TRBV28 to TRBJ1-2; 8 bases are shared with TRBD1. After removal of 10 bases from V and 7 bases from J, the junction contained 11 bases not matched to a gene. This CDR3 comprises 13 residues. Looked up from germline, CDR1 is MDHEN and CDR2 is SYDVKM. The CDR3 DNA is TGTGCCACCTGGGTAAGACAGGGGTCTGGCTACACCTTC. Translated: CATWVRQGSGYTF.

The CDR3: CASSHRQGHSYEQYF. The CDR3 DNA is TGCGCCAGCAGCCACAGACAGGGACACTCCTACGAGCAGTACTTC. The V call is TRBV4-3, the J call TRBJ2-7; 7 bases line up with TRBD1. The V segment lost 3 bases and the J segment 0 bases; nucleotides outside the gene matches: 5. CDR1 and CDR2 (germline): LGHNA, YSLEER. This CDR3 comprises 15 residues.

This chain links TRBV5-1 with TRBJ2-5; TRBD1 aligns across 9 bases. V gave up 2 bases and J gave up 5 bases; unmatched junction bases: 4. The CDR3 loop spans 14 amino acids. Per germline, CDR1 SGHRS and CDR2 YFSETQ. The CDR3: CASSFTGGGETQYF. For the CDR3, the DNA is TGCGCCAGCAGCTTCACAGGGGGCGGGGAGACCCAGTACTTC.

V usage is TRBV27 and J usage is TRBJ2-1; no reliable D call. Germline CDR1 and CDR2: MNHEY and SMNVEV (reference sequence). The length of the CDR3 is 18 residues. Trimming removed 2 bases at V and 4 bases at J, with 21 bases between. The CDR3 loop reads CASSLRIQFQKGYNEQFF. In DNA, the CDR3 is TGTGCCAGCAGTTTAAGGATACAATTTCAAAAGGGTTACAATGAGCAGTTCTTC.

The chain joins TRBV6-5 to TRBJ2-7, with D perhaps matching TRBD1 (6 bases). This CDR3 has 11 residues. V was shortened by 8 bases and J by 3 bases, with 8 bases between the two germline ends. In germline, CDR1 is MNHEY, CDR2 SVGAGI. CDR3 region: CASSDSYEQYF. The CDR3 bases are TGTGCCAGCTCGGACAGCTACGAGCAGTACTTC.

Only a few counts were recorded for this clone. V is TRBV28 and J is TRBJ2-7; D possibly corresponds to TRBD1 (5 bases). Germline V CDR1 and CDR2: MDHEN, SYDVKM. This CDR3 comprises 12 residues. The germline V and J ends were trimmed by 8 bases and 0 bases, with 8 bases remaining between them. The CDR3 DNA sequence: TGTGCCAGCCAGACAGCCTCCTACGAGCAGTACTTC. Protein product: CASQTASYEQYF.

V and J are TRBV28 and TRBJ1-6; possible D gene TRBD1, 5 bases. The length of the CDR3 is 14 residues. The V end lost 8 bases, the J end lost 1 base, and 9 bases lay between the germline ends. From germline, CDR1 is MDHEN and CDR2 SYDVKM. CDR3 sequence reads: CASSGGSYNSPLHF. CDR3 bases: TGTGCCAGCTCCGGGGGATCCTATAATTCACCCCTCCACTTT.

The V gene is TRBV6-1, the J gene TRBJ2-7; TRBD1 aligns across 8 bases. This CDR3 has 14 amino acids. Germline CDR1 MNHNS, CDR2 SASEGT. V was pared by 6 bases and J by 2 bases, with 6 bases of the junction left unmatched. CDR3 coding DNA: TGTGCCAGCAGCGGACAGGGAGGCCCCTACGAGCAGTACTTC. It is translated as CASSGQGGPYEQYF.

J is TRBJ2-1 and V is TRBV25-1, with D possibly being TRBD1 or TRBD2 (5 bases each). Germline V gene data show CDR1 as MGHDK and CDR2 as SYGVNS. Trimming took off 6 bases at V and 9 bases at J, with 15 bases between the two ends. The CDR3 runs 13 residues. The CDR3 DNA follows: TGTGCCAGCAGAAGGCAAGGGGCGGGTGAGCAGTTCTTC. Translating gives CASRRQGAGEQFF.

This chain links TRBV5-4 with TRBJ1-6; no reliable D call. V gave up 0 bases and J gave up 5 bases, with 6 bases separating them. CDR1 is SGHNT and CDR2 is YYREEE in the germline V gene (reference sequence). The CDR3 is 14 residues long. DNA for the CDR3: TGTGCCAGCAGCTTGGTAGGGAATAATTCACCCCTCCACTTT. Translated: CASSLVGNNSPLHF.

CDR3 region: CASSGGLQNTEAFF. The DNA for the CDR3 is TGTGCCAGCAGCGGGGGACTGCAGAACACTGAAGCTTTCTTT. This rearrangement joins TRBV9 to TRBJ1-1; D perhaps matches TRBD1 (5 bases). V dropped 3 bases and J dropped 1 base, with 10 bases sitting between them. Germline V gene data show CDR1 as SGDLS and CDR2 as YYNGEE. The CDR3 is 14 amino acids.

This sequence joins TRBV30 and TRBJ2-7; 10 bases line up with TRBD2. Germline CDR1 is GTSNPN and CDR2 is SVGIG (reference sequence). The CDR3 is 11 amino acids. This CDR3 is CSSGRAHEQYF. Written as DNA, the CDR3 is TGTTCGAGCGGGAGGGCCCACGAGCAGTACTTC. The variable domain in full, with the rest retrieved from reference TRBV30 and TRBJ2-7, is SQTIHQWPATLVQPVGSPLSLECTVEGTSNPNLYWYRQAAGRGLQLLFYSVGIGQISSEVPQNLSASRPQDRQFILSSKKLLLSDSGFYLCSSGRAHEQYFGPGTRLTVT.

This clone was counted once. The chain is built from TRBV7-2 and TRBJ1-1; 9 positions agree with TRBD1. The germline V gene encodes CDR1 SGHTA and CDR2 FQGNSA. The CDR3 spans 15 residues. V lost 5 bases, J lost 0 bases, and 4 bases stayed unmatched. The CDR3 reads CASSPRQGVNTEAFF. CDR3 bases: TGTGCCAGCAGCCCTAGACAGGGGGTGAACACTGAAGCTTTCTTT.

The chain couples TRBV21-1 to TRBJ2-3. TRBV21-1 counts as a pseudogene. The CDR3 loop spans 14 amino acids. CDR3 sequence reads: CALTFGNATDTQYF. CDR3 DNA sequence: TGTGCCCTCACTTTTGGGAATGCCACAGATACGCAGTATTTT.

This chain uses TRBV18 with TRBJ1-4; no definite D call. Trimming took 0 bases from V and 6 from J, leaving 17 bases between them. CDR3 length: 17 amino acids. The V gene's germline CDR1 is KGHSH and CDR2 LQKENI. In nucleotides, the CDR3 is TGTGCCAGCTCACCACCAGGTTACGAGGGCATGTATGAAAAACTGTTTTTT. As protein: CASSPPGYEGMYEKLFF.

This clone was recorded once. This rearrangement joins TRBV7-2 to TRBJ1-2, with unresolved D. Trimming pared 5 bases from V and 2 bases from J, leaving 9 bases between. This CDR3 comprises 13 residues. Germline V gives CDR1 SGHTA, CDR2 FQGNSA. Written as DNA, the CDR3 is TGTGCCAGCAGCCTCCCCGGGAACTATGGCTACACCTTC. Translating it yields CASSLPGNYGYTF.

This rearrangement joins TRBV18 to TRBJ2-3, with 9 bases fitting TRBD1. This CDR3 is built from 16 residues. Trimming removed 7 bases from V and 2 bases from J; junction bases left unmatched: 10. Germline CDR1 reads KGHSH; CDR2 reads LQKENI. CDR3 in DNA: TGTGCCAGCTGGGAGAAGGGACAGGGCTCCACAGATACGCAGTATTTT. As protein: CASWEKGQGSTDTQYF.

The V call is TRBV5-1, the J call TRBJ2-7; 8 nucleotides line up with TRBD2. CDR3 size: 14 residues. V dropped 1 base and J dropped 3; count of bases not matched to a gene: 3. Germline CDR1 reads SGHRS; CDR2 reads YFSETQ. CDR3 DNA sequence: TGCGCCAGCAGCTTGCGAGCGGGGGACTACGAGCAGTACTTC. It is translated as CASSLRAGDYEQYF. The variable domain in full, with the rest retrieved from reference TRBV5-1 and TRBJ2-7, is KAGVTQTPRYLIKTRGQQVTLSCSPISGHRSVSWYQQTPGQGLQFLFEYFSETQRNKGNFPGRFSGRQFSNSRSEMNVSTLELGDSALYLCASSLRAGDYEQYFGPGTRLTVT.

Points on this clone: A junction end diverges from the germline sequence, so it may reflect a read error. The chain joins TRBV5-1 to TRBJ1-1, with 8 bases identical to TRBD1. The CDR3 has 15 amino acids. From germline, CDR1 is SGHRS and CDR2 YFSETQ. The CDR3 protein is CASSLPGQGNTEAFF. As DNA, the CDR3 is TGTGCCAGCAGCCTACCCGGACAGGGGAACACTGAAGCTTTCTTT.